This TCR beta chain is from a study of sequential checkpoint blockade in melanoma. On the study more broadly: TCRβ was sequenced from DNA of 91 pretreatment tumors.

CDR3 size: 15 residues. Germline V gene lookup returns CDR1 MDHEN and CDR2 SYDVKM. The V and J ends lost 6 bases and 4 bases respectively, with 16 bases between them. Specified treatment: randomized to nivolumab then ipilimumab (arm A) or the reverse (arm B). Sequencing was performed with immunoSEQ multiplex PCR; in TCRdb, only in-frame clones are kept and a portion is missing. The repertoire holds about 6,700 clones, with 25% to 30% as singletons. The sequenced sample was tumor tissue (inferred from file names), obtained from a patient given nivolumab and ipilimumab in sequence. The chain has TRBV28 and TRBJ1-5; maybe TRBD1 (6 bases). The sequence was collected from a human donor with melanoma. CDR3 in DNA: TGTGCCAGCAGACCCACGGACAGCCGTAATCAGCCCCAGCATTTT. Translating gives CASRPTDSRNQPQHF.